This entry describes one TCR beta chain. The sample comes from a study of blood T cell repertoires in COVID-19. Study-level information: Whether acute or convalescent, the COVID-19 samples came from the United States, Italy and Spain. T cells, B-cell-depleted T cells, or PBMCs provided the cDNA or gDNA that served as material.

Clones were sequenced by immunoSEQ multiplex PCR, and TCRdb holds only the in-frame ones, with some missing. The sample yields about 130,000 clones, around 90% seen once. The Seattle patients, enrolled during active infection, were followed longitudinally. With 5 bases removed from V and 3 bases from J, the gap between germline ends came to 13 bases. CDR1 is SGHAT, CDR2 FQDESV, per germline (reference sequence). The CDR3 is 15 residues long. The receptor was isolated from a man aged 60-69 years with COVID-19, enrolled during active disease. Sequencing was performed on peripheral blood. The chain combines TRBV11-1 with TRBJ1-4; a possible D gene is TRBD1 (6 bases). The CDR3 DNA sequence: TGTGCCAGCAGCGTACAGGGATCGGCTAATGAAAAACTGTTTTTT. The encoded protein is CASSVQGSANEKLFF.